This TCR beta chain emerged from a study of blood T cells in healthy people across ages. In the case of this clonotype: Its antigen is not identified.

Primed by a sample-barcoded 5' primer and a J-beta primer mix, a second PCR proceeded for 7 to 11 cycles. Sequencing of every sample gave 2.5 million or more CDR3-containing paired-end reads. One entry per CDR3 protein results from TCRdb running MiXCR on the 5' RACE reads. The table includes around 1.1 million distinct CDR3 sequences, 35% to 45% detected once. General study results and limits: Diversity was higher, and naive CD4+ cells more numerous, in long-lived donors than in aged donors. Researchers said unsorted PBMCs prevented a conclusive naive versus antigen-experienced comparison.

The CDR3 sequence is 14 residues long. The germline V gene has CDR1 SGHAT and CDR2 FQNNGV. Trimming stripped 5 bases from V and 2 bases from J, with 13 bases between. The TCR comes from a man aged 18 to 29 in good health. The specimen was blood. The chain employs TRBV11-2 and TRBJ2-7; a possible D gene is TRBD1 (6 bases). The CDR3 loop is CASSVGHMAYEQYF. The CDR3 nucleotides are TGTGCCAGCAGCGTGGGACACATGGCCTACGAGCAGTACTTC. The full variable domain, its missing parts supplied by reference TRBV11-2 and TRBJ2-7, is EAGVAQSPRYKIIEKRQSVAFWCNPISGHATLYWYQQILGQGPKLLIQFQNNGVVDDSQLPKDRFSAERLKGVDSTLKIQPAKLEDSAVYLCASSVGHMAYEQYFGPGTRLTVT.